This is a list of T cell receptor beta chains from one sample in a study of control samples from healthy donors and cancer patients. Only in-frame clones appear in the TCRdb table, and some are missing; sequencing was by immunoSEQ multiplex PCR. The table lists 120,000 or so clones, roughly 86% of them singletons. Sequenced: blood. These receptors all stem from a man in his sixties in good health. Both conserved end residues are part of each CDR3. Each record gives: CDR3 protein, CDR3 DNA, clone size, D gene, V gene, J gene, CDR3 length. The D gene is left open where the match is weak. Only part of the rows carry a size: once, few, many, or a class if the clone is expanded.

cdr3_aa: CASSLTGGNYGYTF
cdr3_nt: TGTGCCAGCAGTTTGACAGGGGGCAACTATGGCTACACCTTC
clone_size: NA
d_call: TRBD1
v_call: TRBV5-5
j_call: TRBJ1-2
cdr3_length: 14

cdr3_aa: CASSLSGLQGRSEKLFF
cdr3_nt: TGTGCCAGCAGTTTATCGGGTTTACAGGGACGAAGTGAAAAACTGTTTTTT
clone_size: NA
d_call: NA
v_call: TRBV28
j_call: TRBJ1-4
cdr3_length: 17

cdr3_aa: CSVQVNYGYTF
cdr3_nt: TGCAGCGTTCAGGTTAACTATGGCTACACCTTC
clone_size: NA
d_call: NA
v_call: TRBV29-1
j_call: TRBJ1-2
cdr3_length: 11

cdr3_aa: CASRGGNEAFF
cdr3_nt: TGTGCCAGCCGGGGGGGGAATGAAGCTTTCTTT
clone_size: NA
d_call: NA
v_call: TRBV27
j_call: TRBJ1-1
cdr3_length: 11

cdr3_aa: CASSIRGQGAVTQYF
cdr3_nt: TGTGCCAGCAGTATCAGGGGACAGGGGGCGGTTACGCAGTATTTT
clone_size: NA
d_call: TRBD1
v_call: TRBV28
j_call: TRBJ2-3
cdr3_length: 15

cdr3_aa: CASSTMGTPNYGYTF
cdr3_nt: TGTGCCAGCAGCACCATGGGGACCCCTAACTATGGCTACACCTTC
clone_size: NA
d_call: NA
v_call: TRBV28
j_call: TRBJ1-2
cdr3_length: 15

cdr3_aa: CASSLTQGGNYGYTF
cdr3_nt: TGTGCCAGCAGCTTAACGCAGGGTGGTAACTATGGCTACACCTTC
clone_size: NA
d_call: NA
v_call: TRBV7-2
j_call: TRBJ1-2
cdr3_length: 15

cdr3_aa: CASSQGGHEQYF
cdr3_nt: TGTGCCAGCAGCCAAGGCGGCCACGAGCAGTACTTC
clone_size: NA
d_call: NA
v_call: TRBV3-1/TRBV3-2
j_call: TRBJ2-7
cdr3_length: 12

cdr3_aa: CASSLSGPRLAGGPLSQPYNEQFF
cdr3_nt: TGTGCCAGCAGTTTATCCGGCCCTCGACTAGCGGGGGGGCCATTATCACAGCCCTACAATGAGCAGTTCTTC
clone_size: NA
d_call: TRBD2
v_call: TRBV27
j_call: TRBJ2-1
cdr3_length: 24

cdr3_aa: CASSLDQAGYGYTF
cdr3_nt: TGCGCCAGCAGCTTGGACCAGGCGGGCTATGGCTACACCTTC
clone_size: NA
d_call: NA
v_call: TRBV5-1
j_call: TRBJ1-2
cdr3_length: 14

cdr3_aa: CSVEDYRLAYGYTF
cdr3_nt: TGCAGCGTTGAAGACTACAGGTTAGCATATGGCTACACCTTC
clone_size: NA
d_call: NA
v_call: TRBV29-1
j_call: TRBJ1-2
cdr3_length: 14

cdr3_aa: CASSPRNSPGNTIYF
cdr3_nt: TGTGCCAGCAGCCCGCGGAATTCGCCAGGAAACACCATATATTTT
clone_size: NA
d_call: NA
v_call: TRBV5-5
j_call: TRBJ1-3
cdr3_length: 15

cdr3_aa: CASSPGLAGGYEQYF
cdr3_nt: TGTGCCAGCAGTCCGGGACTAGCGGGGGGCTACGAGCAGTACTTC
clone_size: NA
d_call: TRBD2
v_call: TRBV28
j_call: TRBJ2-7
cdr3_length: 15

cdr3_aa: CATSRDGQGGEKLFF
cdr3_nt: TGTGCCACCAGCAGGGATGGGCAGGGAGGGGAAAAACTGTTTTTT
clone_size: once
d_call: NA
v_call: TRBV15
j_call: TRBJ1-4
cdr3_length: 15

cdr3_aa: CASSSGQSPYEQYF
cdr3_nt: TGTGCCAGCAGTTCAGGACAAAGTCCCTACGAGCAGTACTTC
clone_size: NA
d_call: NA
v_call: TRBV28
j_call: TRBJ2-7
cdr3_length: 14

cdr3_aa: CASSFVAANSPLHF
cdr3_nt: TGTGCCAGCAGTTTTGTAGCAGCAAATTCACCCCTCCACTTT
clone_size: many
d_call: NA
v_call: TRBV28
j_call: TRBJ1-6
cdr3_length: 14

cdr3_aa: CASSFRGPSGETQYF
cdr3_nt: TGTGCCAGCAGCTTCAGGGGCCCTAGCGGAGAGACCCAGTACTTC
clone_size: once
d_call: NA
v_call: TRBV7-6
j_call: TRBJ2-5
cdr3_length: 15

cdr3_aa: CASSRTGDTEAFF
cdr3_nt: TGTGCCAGCAGCCGAACAGGAGACACTGAAGCTTTCTTT
clone_size: NA
d_call: NA
v_call: TRBV3-1/TRBV3-2
j_call: TRBJ1-1
cdr3_length: 13

cdr3_aa: CASSEGTKGFTDTQYF
cdr3_nt: TGTGCCAGCAGTGAAGGGACCAAAGGGTTCACAGATACGCAGTATTTT
clone_size: NA
d_call: NA
v_call: TRBV25-1
j_call: TRBJ2-3
cdr3_length: 16

cdr3_aa: CASSFGTSGGNEQFF
cdr3_nt: TGTGCCAGCAGTTTCGGGACTAGCGGGGGGAATGAGCAGTTCTTC
clone_size: NA
d_call: TRBD2
v_call: TRBV6-6
j_call: TRBJ2-1
cdr3_length: 15

cdr3_aa: CASSSPNPGQQQETQYF
cdr3_nt: TGTGCCAGCAGCAGCCCTAATCCGGGACAGCAACAAGAGACCCAGTACTTC
clone_size: NA
d_call: NA
v_call: TRBV21-1
j_call: TRBJ2-5
cdr3_length: 17

cdr3_aa: CASSLAREQYF
cdr3_nt: TGTGCCAGCAGCTTAGCGAGGGAGCAGTACTTC
clone_size: NA
d_call: NA
v_call: TRBV7-2
j_call: TRBJ2-7
cdr3_length: 11

cdr3_aa: CASSLAGGGGGETQYF
cdr3_nt: TGCGCCAGCAGCTTGGCAGGGGGAGGAGGAGGGGAGACCCAGTACTTC
clone_size: NA
d_call: NA
v_call: TRBV5-1
j_call: TRBJ2-5
cdr3_length: 16

cdr3_aa: CASSQDYQETQYF
cdr3_nt: TGTGCCAGCAGCCAGGACTACCAAGAGACCCAGTACTTC
clone_size: NA
d_call: NA
v_call: TRBV3-1/TRBV3-2
j_call: TRBJ2-5
cdr3_length: 13

cdr3_aa: CASSLAGQGPGELFF
cdr3_nt: TGTGCCAGCAGCTTAGCGGGACAGGGGCCCGGGGAGCTGTTTTTT
clone_size: NA
d_call: TRBD1
v_call: TRBV5-4
j_call: TRBJ2-2
cdr3_length: 15

cdr3_aa: CSVQQGGSGNTIYF
cdr3_nt: TGCAGCGTGCAACAGGGCGGCTCTGGAAACACCATATATTTT
clone_size: NA
d_call: NA
v_call: TRBV29-1
j_call: TRBJ1-3
cdr3_length: 14

cdr3_aa: CASSWSDSNTEAFF
cdr3_nt: TGTGCCAGCAGTTGGTCTGACTCAAACACTGAAGCTTTCTTT
clone_size: NA
d_call: NA
v_call: TRBV6-2/TRBV6-3
j_call: TRBJ1-1
cdr3_length: 14

cdr3_aa: CSVDGGETQYF
cdr3_nt: TGCAGCGTTGATGGTGGGGAGACCCAGTACTTC
clone_size: NA
d_call: NA
v_call: TRBV29-1
j_call: TRBJ2-5
cdr3_length: 11

cdr3_aa: CASSELTGRTEAFF
cdr3_nt: TGTGCCAGCAGTGAACTGACAGGAAGGACTGAAGCTTTCTTT
clone_size: NA
d_call: NA
v_call: TRBV2
j_call: TRBJ1-1
cdr3_length: 14

cdr3_aa: CSASNVERNTIYF
cdr3_nt: TGCAGTGCTAGTAACGTGGAGAGGAACACCATATATTTT
clone_size: NA
d_call: NA
v_call: TRBV20-1
j_call: TRBJ1-3
cdr3_length: 13

cdr3_aa: CASGLGDRGETQYF
cdr3_nt: TGTGCTAGTGGTTTGGGGGACAGGGGAGAGACCCAGTACTTC
clone_size: NA
d_call: TRBD1
v_call: TRBV12-5
j_call: TRBJ2-5
cdr3_length: 14

cdr3_aa: CAISTSTGRMNTEAFF
cdr3_nt: TGTGCCATCTCGACATCGACAGGGCGGATGAACACTGAAGCTTTCTTT
clone_size: NA
d_call: TRBD1
v_call: TRBV10-3
j_call: TRBJ1-1
cdr3_length: 16

cdr3_aa: CASFPGQGNSGANVLTF
cdr3_nt: TGTGCCAGCTTTCCGGGACAGGGAAACTCTGGGGCCAACGTCCTGACTTTC
clone_size: NA
d_call: TRBD1
v_call: TRBV18
j_call: TRBJ2-6
cdr3_length: 17

cdr3_aa: CAWSVNRGLESGELFF
cdr3_nt: TGTGCCTGGAGTGTAAACAGGGGGCTGGAGAGCGGGGAGCTGTTTTTT
clone_size: NA
d_call: TRBD1
v_call: TRBV30
j_call: TRBJ2-2
cdr3_length: 16

cdr3_aa: CASSLGWGALQETQYF
cdr3_nt: TGCGCCAGCAGCTTGGGCTGGGGCGCCCTCCAAGAGACCCAGTACTTC
clone_size: NA
d_call: NA
v_call: TRBV5-1
j_call: TRBJ2-5
cdr3_length: 16

cdr3_aa: CASSGPRQGSYEQYF
cdr3_nt: TGTGCCAGTAGTGGCCCGCGACAGGGTTCCTACGAGCAGTACTTC
clone_size: NA
d_call: TRBD1
v_call: TRBV19
j_call: TRBJ2-7
cdr3_length: 15

cdr3_aa: CASSLETNYGYTF
cdr3_nt: TGTGCCAGCAGTTTAGAGACCAACTATGGCTACACCTTC
clone_size: NA
d_call: NA
v_call: TRBV12-3/TRBV12-4
j_call: TRBJ1-2
cdr3_length: 13

cdr3_aa: CASSIGGTEAFF
cdr3_nt: TGTGCCAGCTCGATCGGGGGCACTGAAGCTTTCTTT
clone_size: NA
d_call: NA
v_call: TRBV18
j_call: TRBJ1-1
cdr3_length: 12

cdr3_aa: CASSVASMNTEAFF
cdr3_nt: TGTGCCAGCAGCGTGGCTTCTATGAACACTGAAGCTTTCTTT
clone_size: few
d_call: NA
v_call: TRBV5-5
j_call: TRBJ1-1
cdr3_length: 14

cdr3_aa: CASSLPGQKEKPQHF
cdr3_nt: TGTGCCAGCAGTCTGCCGGGACAGAAGGAAAAGCCCCAGCATTTT
clone_size: NA
d_call: TRBD1
v_call: TRBV28
j_call: TRBJ1-5
cdr3_length: 15